The 17 T cell receptor beta chains given below trace back to one sample, sequenced in a study of blood T cell repertoires in COVID-19 (dated by TCRdb to 2020 to 2022). The library came from the immunoSEQ multiplex PCR assay. Not all clones reach the TCRdb copy of this immuneACCESS table, which keeps in-frame sequences only. Checked studies attribute under half of the gap to unresolved V genes and leave the rest unexplained. For this sample the table gives roughly 410,000 clones, of which 70% to 90% were detected only once. The ten most abundant clones make up more than 0.95% of the sample. Specimen: peripheral blood. Receptors originate from a man aged 35-49 years with acute or convalescent COVID-19.

This clone was picked up one time. This chain connects TRBV15 to TRBJ2-2; TRBD2 is a possible D gene (5 bases). V was pared by 1 base and J by 4 bases, with 16 bases between. This CDR3 is built from 17 residues. The germline V gene has CDR1 LNHNV and CDR2 YYDKDF (reference sequence). CDR3 nucleotide sequence: TGTGCCACCAGCAGAGGGGGTGCGAACCGGGGCACCGGGGAGCTGTTTTTT. Its protein product is CATSRGGANRGTGELFF.

This chain connects TRBV15 to TRBJ2-2; 7 bases match TRBD1. Germline CDR1 LNHNV, CDR2 YYDKDF (reference sequence). The CDR3 is 17 amino acids. J gave up 5 bases and V 0 bases, and 9 bases lay outside the gene matches. CDR3 in DNA: TGTGCCACCAGCAGAGATATCGGGACAGCAATGACCGGGGAGCTGTTTTTT. Translation: CATSRDIGTAMTGELFF.

The chain has TRBV11-1 and TRBJ2-7; TRBD1 agrees at 8 bases. In germline, CDR1 is SGHAT, CDR2 FQDESV (reference sequence). This CDR3 has 15 residues. V was clipped by 5 bases and J by 2 bases; unmatched bases: 8. The CDR3 loop reads CASSPRQGPTYEQYF. CDR3 nucleotide sequence: TGTGCCAGCAGCCCCCGACAGGGGCCTACCTACGAGCAGTACTTC.

The chain employs TRBV7-9 and TRBJ1-1; 8 bases fit TRBD1. Germline values: CDR1 SEHNR, CDR2 FQNEAQ (reference sequence). V lost 5 bases to trimming and J lost 5 bases; unmatched junction nucleotides: 10. This CDR3 spans 15 amino acids. The CDR3, as DNA: TGTGCCAGCAGCCCCGGACAGGGACGTAGGACTGAAGCTTTCTTT. It codes for CASSPGQGRRTEAFF. Complete variable domain (other parts from reference TRBV7-9 and TRBJ1-1): DTGVSQNPRHKITKRGQNVTFRCDPISEHNRLYWYRQTLGQGPEFLTYFQNEAQLEKSRLLSDRFSAERPKGSFSTLEIQRTEQGDSAMYLCASSPGQGRRTEAFFGQGTRLTVV.

The V and J genes are TRBV2 and TRBJ1-1; the D is unclear. Germline CDR1 reads SNHLY; CDR2 reads FYNNEI. Trimming stripped 2 bases from V and 9 bases from J, with 19 bases between. The CDR3 loop spans 15 amino acids. The CDR3 is CASSERVSTPQKAFF. In nucleotides, the CDR3 is TGTGCCAGCAGTGAACGGGTATCAACGCCCCAGAAAGCTTTCTTT.

The chain uses TRBV10-2 and TRBJ2-5; 7 nucleotides match TRBD2. The germline V gene has CDR1 WSHSY and CDR2 SAAADI. Trimming took 3 bases from V and 4 from J; bases not matched to a gene: 11. The CDR3 totals 16 residues. The CDR3 DNA sequence: TGCGCCAGCAGTGACACCCCGACTAGCTTGGGAGAGACCCAGTACTTC. Translation: CASSDTPTSLGETQYF.

J is TRBJ2-2 and V is TRBV3-1 (or the pseudogene TRBV3-2); D gene ambiguous. CDR3 length equals 13 residues. In germline, CDR1 is LGHDT, CDR2 YNNKEL (reference sequence). The V and J ends lost 2 bases and 5 bases respectively, with 6 bases between them. The CDR3 reads CASSQPFTGELFF. The CDR3 nucleotides read TGTGCCAGCAGCCAACCCTTTACCGGGGAGCTGTTTTTT.

The chain couples TRBV7-2 to TRBJ2-7; 13 positions agree with TRBD2. The CDR3 sequence is 16 residues long. CDR1 is SGHTA and CDR2 is FQGNSA in the germline V gene. Germline trimming cut 5 bases from V and 0 bases from J; bases unmatched to any gene: 4. The CDR3 DNA sequence: TGTGCCAGCAGCGTAGGACTAGCGGGGGACTCCTACGAGCAGTACTTC. This encodes CASSVGLAGDSYEQYF.

The chain recombines TRBV3-1 (or the pseudogene TRBV3-2) with TRBJ2-3; 16 nucleotides align to TRBD2. This CDR3 is 18 amino acids long. J gave up 6 bases and V 6 bases, and 12 bases lay outside the gene matches. Germline CDR1 reads LGHDT; CDR2 reads YNNKEL (reference sequence). The CDR3 DNA follows: TGTGCCAGCAGTTTCTTTGCGGGACTAGCGGGAGGGCTGGATACGCAGTATTTT. Translating gives CASSFFAGLAGGLDTQYF.

The CDR3 loop reads CASSLPLSGGSGGYTF. In nucleotides, the CDR3 is TGTGCCAGCAGCCTCCCCCTCTCAGGGGGCTCGGGTGGCTACACCTTC. This chain uses TRBV11-2 with TRBJ1-2; 8 positions match TRBD1. Per germline, CDR1 SGHAT and CDR2 FQNNGV. Losses at the gene ends were 5 bases for V and 7 bases for J; bases not matched to a gene: 15. CDR3 length: 16 amino acids. The whole variable domain, remainder taken from reference TRBV11-2 and TRBJ1-2, is EAGVAQSPRYKIIEKRQSVAFWCNPISGHATLYWYQQILGQGPKLLIQFQNNGVVDDSQLPKDRFSAERLKGVDSTLKIQPAKLEDSAVYLCASSLPLSGGSGGYTFGSGTRLTVV.

The chain recombines TRBV5-1 with TRBJ1-3; weak D call: TRBD1 (6 bases). CDR3 size: 13 residues. Deletions cut 0 bases from V and 8 bases from J, with 9 bases between. Germline V CDR1 and CDR2: SGHRS, YFSETQ. The CDR3 region has the DNA TGCGCCAGCAGCTTGGAACAGGGTGACACCATATATTTT. It yields the protein CASSLEQGDTIYF.

The gene calls are TRBV11-3 and TRBJ2-1, with 9 positions matching TRBD2. Germline V gives CDR1 SGHNT, CDR2 YENEEA. The J segment lost 9 bases and the V segment lost 1 base, leaving 7 bases of the junction unmatched. The CDR3 has 15 residues. This CDR3 is CASSLGLAGRGEQFF. In DNA, the CDR3 is TGTGCCAGCAGCTTAGGGCTAGCGGGGCGGGGTGAGCAGTTCTTC.

The rearrangement joins TRBV5-1 to TRBJ2-1, with D possibly being TRBD2 (6 bases). The germline V gene encodes CDR1 SGHRS and CDR2 YFSETQ. CDR3 length: 15 amino acids. The V gene lost 1 base and the J gene lost 9 bases, with 17 bases spanning the gap. The CDR3 region has the DNA TGCGCCAGCAGCTTGCGTCTCGGCGGGGCCCGTGAGCAGTTCTTC. This encodes CASSLRLGGAREQFF.

V and J are TRBV5-8 and TRBJ2-7; D possibly corresponds to TRBD1 (5 bases). Germline values: CDR1 SGHTS, CDR2 YDEGEE. The CDR3 extends over 12 amino acids. V gave up 3 bases and J gave up 4 bases, with 8 bases separating them. Here the CDR3 reads CASSSDSYEQYF. The CDR3 nucleotides are TGTGCCAGCAGCTCCGACAGTTACGAGCAGTACTTC.

V and J are TRBV19 and TRBJ2-3, with D tentatively TRBD2 (6 bases). Germline loops: CDR1 LNHDA, CDR2 SQIVND (reference sequence). The germline V and J ends were trimmed by 4 bases and 0 bases, with 17 bases remaining between them. The CDR3 totals 17 residues. The CDR3 DNA reads as TGTGCCAGTAGTAACCGAAGGGCCAGCGGGAGCACAGATACGCAGTATTTT. Translation: CASSNRRASGSTDTQYF.

The rearrangement joins TRBV29-1 to TRBJ1-5, with 8 positions matching TRBD1. Germline CDR1 reads SQVTM; CDR2 reads ANQGSEA. Trimming took 6 bases from V and 5 from J; bases not matched to a gene: 9. The CDR3 consists of 14 residues. This CDR3 is CSVNDRGEDQPQHF. The DNA of the CDR3 is TGCAGCGTGAACGACAGGGGAGAGGATCAGCCCCAGCATTTT. Together with reference TRBV29-1 and TRBJ1-5, the CDR3 gives the full variable domain: SAVISQKPSRDICQRGTSLTIQCQVDSQVTMMFWYRQQPGQSLTLIATANQGSEATYESGFVIDKFPISRPNLTFSTLTVSNMSPEDSSIYLCSVNDRGEDQPQHFGDGTRLSIL.

This clone is a singleton in its sample. The gene calls are TRBV7-2 and TRBJ2-3; TRBD1 might be the D (5 bases). Looked up from germline, CDR1 is SGHTA and CDR2 is FQGNSA. CDR3 length: 14 amino acids. V was cut by 6 bases and J by 2 bases, with 12 bases left in between. In DNA form, the CDR3 reads TGTGCCAGCAGAATTGGACACTCCACAGATACGCAGTATTTT. It is translated as CASRIGHSTDTQYF.